This TCR beta chain stems from a study of blood T cell repertoires in COVID-19. About this clone: Other DNA sequences of this sample code for an identical CDR3.

The germline CDR1 and CDR2 sequences are SGHTA and FQGNSA. V shed 1 base, J shed 7 bases, and the junction held 3 bases outside the gene matches. This CDR3 comprises 15 residues. Each exposed participant met a COVID-19 case in the 2 weeks preceding study entry. In the authors' methods: Using reference gene primer amplification, nucleated cell counts were estimated. Profiling relied on immunoSEQ multiplex PCR, and the TCRdb table lists in-frame clones only, not all of them. The V and J calls and clone size come from that table; D and trimming were worked out from the DNA. The table lists approximately 220,000 clones, roughly 89% of them singletons.

The sample was PBMCs or T cells enriched from blood (not recorded which). This sequence was found in a man aged 30 to 45 who had been exposed to COVID-19. The chain carries TRBV7-2 and TRBJ1-6; TRBD1 matches at 8 bases. CDR3 DNA: TGTGCCAGCAGCTTAGACAGGGGGGGCAATTCACCCCTCCACTTT. Its translation: CASSLDRGGNSPLHF.